The rows below give T cell receptor beta chains drawn from one sample of a study. This table comes from immunoSEQ multiplex PCR, and its TCRdb copy is limited to in-frame clones, with some not included. The sample holds nearly 70,000 clones; 93% are singletons and the top ten take roughly 4.2%. The sample consisted of PBMCs. These receptors all stem from a man aged 35-49 years with rheumatoid arthritis. Both conserved end residues are part of each CDR3. The order of the fields is V gene, J gene, clone size, D gene, CDR3 protein, CDR3 DNA. D genes are given only for firm matches. Part of the rows lack a size; the others show once, few, many or a class for expanded clones.

V gene: TRBV6-4
J gene: TRBJ2-1
clone size: NA
D gene: TRBD2
CDR3 protein: CASSTSGGLYNEQFF
CDR3 DNA: TGTGCCAGCAGTACTAGCGGAGGGCTCTACAATGAGCAGTTCTTC

V gene: TRBV9
J gene: TRBJ2-6
clone size: NA
D gene: NA
CDR3 protein: CASSLMGADSGANVLTF
CDR3 DNA: TGTGCCAGCAGCCTCATGGGGGCTGACTCTGGGGCCAACGTCCTGACTTTC

V gene: TRBV4-1
J gene: TRBJ2-7
clone size: NA
D gene: NA
CDR3 protein: CASSQETRSSYEQYF
CDR3 DNA: TGCGCCAGCAGCCAAGAGACGAGGAGCTCCTACGAGCAGTACTTC

V gene: TRBV20-1
J gene: TRBJ2-1
clone size: NA
D gene: NA
CDR3 protein: CSASPARTRPDHEQFF
CDR3 DNA: TGCAGTGCTAGTCCTGCCCGGACGCGACCTGATCATGAGCAGTTCTTC

V gene: TRBV19
J gene: TRBJ2-7
clone size: NA
D gene: NA
CDR3 protein: CASSPEGRGAYEQYF
CDR3 DNA: TGTGCCAGTAGTCCCGAAGGCAGGGGAGCCTACGAGCAGTACTTC

V gene: TRBV28
J gene: TRBJ1-2
clone size: NA
D gene: NA
CDR3 protein: CASSLGWRGDYGYTF
CDR3 DNA: TGTGCCAGCAGTTTAGGCTGGAGGGGAGACTATGGCTACACCTTC

V gene: TRBV4-1
J gene: TRBJ2-1
clone size: once
D gene: TRBD2
CDR3 protein: CASSQVGREGQNEQFF
CDR3 DNA: TGCGCCAGCAGCCAAGTTGGGCGGGAGGGCCAGAATGAGCAGTTCTTC

V gene: TRBV29-1
J gene: TRBJ1-1
clone size: NA
D gene: NA
CDR3 protein: CSVGRLSTEAFF
CDR3 DNA: TGCAGCGTTGGGCGCCTCAGCACTGAAGCTTTCTTT

V gene: TRBV2
J gene: TRBJ1-5
clone size: NA
D gene: NA
CDR3 protein: CATSSLGQNSNQPQHF
CDR3 DNA: TGTGCCACCTCCTCGCTAGGGCAAAATAGCAATCAGCCCCAGCATTTT

V gene: TRBV5-5
J gene: TRBJ1-1
clone size: once
D gene: TRBD1
CDR3 protein: CASSQTGATAEAFF
CDR3 DNA: TGTGCCAGCAGCCAGACAGGGGCGACCGCTGAAGCTTTCTTT

V gene: TRBV3-1/TRBV3-2
J gene: TRBJ2-7
clone size: NA
D gene: NA
CDR3 protein: CASSQTDITGYEQYF
CDR3 DNA: TGTGCCAGCAGCCAAACGGACATCACGGGCTACGAGCAGTACTTC

V gene: TRBV29-1
J gene: TRBJ1-2
clone size: NA
D gene: TRBD1
CDR3 protein: CSVDRGAYGYTF
CDR3 DNA: TGCAGCGTGGACAGGGGCGCCTATGGCTACACCTTC

V gene: TRBV20-1
J gene: TRBJ1-3
clone size: NA
D gene: NA
CDR3 protein: CSASRTAARGNTIYF
CDR3 DNA: TGCAGTGCTAGTAGAACGGCCGCCAGGGGAAACACCATATATTTT

V gene: TRBV4-3
J gene: TRBJ1-4
clone size: NA
D gene: NA
CDR3 protein: CASSQEPRNEKLFF
CDR3 DNA: TGCGCCAGCAGCCAAGAACCCCGAAACGAAAAACTGTTTTTT

V gene: TRBV15
J gene: TRBJ1-5
clone size: NA
D gene: TRBD1
CDR3 protein: CATSRGQGSKYGGNQPQHF
CDR3 DNA: TGTGCCACCAGCAGGGGACAGGGGTCGAAGTACGGGGGCAATCAGCCCCAGCATTTT

V gene: TRBV11-1
J gene: TRBJ2-7
clone size: NA
D gene: NA
CDR3 protein: CASSLAGSSYEQYF
CDR3 DNA: TGTGCCAGCAGCTTAGCCGGTAGCTCCTACGAGCAGTACTTC

V gene: TRBV5-6
J gene: TRBJ2-2
clone size: NA
D gene: NA
CDR3 protein: CASSSILQVGGTGELFF
CDR3 DNA: TGTGCCAGCAGCTCCATTCTACAAGTGGGTGGTACCGGGGAGCTGTTTTTT

V gene: TRBV6-6
J gene: TRBJ1-2
clone size: NA
D gene: NA
CDR3 protein: CASSWTSYGYTF
CDR3 DNA: TGTGCCAGCAGTTGGACAAGCTATGGCTACACCTTC

V gene: TRBV25-1
J gene: TRBJ1-3
clone size: NA
D gene: NA
CDR3 protein: CASSEGDFTIYF
CDR3 DNA: TGTGCCAGCAGTGAAGGGGACTTCACCATATATTTT

V gene: TRBV9
J gene: TRBJ1-2
clone size: NA
D gene: NA
CDR3 protein: CASSGQTRGYTF
CDR3 DNA: TGTGCCAGCAGCGGACAGACAAGGGGCTACACCTTC

V gene: TRBV7-3
J gene: TRBJ1-4
clone size: NA
D gene: NA
CDR3 protein: CASSSRRDGSNEKLFF
CDR3 DNA: TGTGCCAGCAGCTCACGCCGGGACGGCAGTAATGAAAAACTGTTTTTT

V gene: TRBV4-3
J gene: TRBJ2-1
clone size: NA
D gene: NA
CDR3 protein: CASSQAAGARNEQFF
CDR3 DNA: TGCGCCAGCAGCCAAGCCGCCGGGGCGCGCAATGAGCAGTTCTTC

V gene: TRBV19
J gene: TRBJ1-4
clone size: NA
D gene: NA
CDR3 protein: CASSIQGGNEKLFF
CDR3 DNA: TGTGCCAGTAGTATTCAAGGGGGTAATGAAAAACTGTTTTTT

V gene: TRBV30
J gene: TRBJ2-2
clone size: NA
D gene: NA
CDR3 protein: CAWRPGPGGGELFF
CDR3 DNA: TGTGCCTGGAGACCGGGACCCGGGGGCGGGGAGCTGTTTTTT

V gene: TRBV14
J gene: TRBJ2-2
clone size: NA
D gene: NA
CDR3 protein: CASSHYRENTGELFF
CDR3 DNA: TGTGCCAGCAGCCACTACAGGGAGAACACCGGGGAGCTGTTTTTT

V gene: TRBV5-1
J gene: TRBJ2-7
clone size: NA
D gene: NA
CDR3 protein: CASSPTLVYSYEQYF
CDR3 DNA: TGCGCCAGCAGCCCGACTTTAGTTTATTCCTACGAGCAGTACTTC

V gene: TRBV4-1
J gene: TRBJ1-1
clone size: NA
D gene: NA
CDR3 protein: CASSQLGLPGTEAFF
CDR3 DNA: TGCGCCAGCAGCCAGTTGGGACTCCCGGGCACTGAAGCTTTCTTT

V gene: TRBV10-2
J gene: TRBJ1-1
clone size: NA
D gene: NA
CDR3 protein: CASRRDRNTEAFF
CDR3 DNA: TGCGCCAGCAGGAGAGACAGGAACACTGAAGCTTTCTTT

V gene: TRBV6-6
J gene: TRBJ1-1
clone size: NA
D gene: NA
CDR3 protein: CASHQAWNTEAFF
CDR3 DNA: TGTGCCAGCCACCAGGCTTGGAACACTGAAGCTTTCTTT

V gene: TRBV14
J gene: TRBJ2-2
clone size: NA
D gene: NA
CDR3 protein: CASSHRTLNTGELFF
CDR3 DNA: TGTGCCAGCAGCCACAGGACACTTAACACCGGGGAGCTGTTTTTT

V gene: TRBV28
J gene: TRBJ1-2
clone size: NA
D gene: NA
CDR3 protein: CASSLSDGGIYGYTF
CDR3 DNA: TGTGCCAGCAGTTTATCCGATGGAGGGATTTATGGCTACACCTTC

V gene: TRBV18
J gene: TRBJ1-6
clone size: NA
D gene: NA
CDR3 protein: CASSPEAYNSPLHF
CDR3 DNA: TGTGCCAGCTCACCGGAGGCTTATAATTCACCCCTCCACTTT

V gene: TRBV28
J gene: TRBJ1-5
clone size: NA
D gene: NA
CDR3 protein: CASSRQANQPQHF
CDR3 DNA: TGTGCCAGCAGCCGACAGGCTAATCAGCCCCAGCATTTT

V gene: TRBV10-3
J gene: TRBJ2-3
clone size: NA
D gene: TRBD2
CDR3 protein: CAISQVAGAGTDTQYF
CDR3 DNA: TGTGCCATCAGTCAAGTAGCGGGGGCGGGCACAGATACGCAGTATTTT

V gene: TRBV5-8
J gene: TRBJ1-1
clone size: once
D gene: NA
CDR3 protein: CASSLVPGAAEAFF
CDR3 DNA: TGTGCCAGCAGCTTGGTTCCGGGGGCCGCTGAAGCTTTCTTT

V gene: TRBV27
J gene: TRBJ2-1
clone size: NA
D gene: TRBD2
CDR3 protein: CASSKRPGTGTSGINNEQFF
CDR3 DNA: TGTGCCAGCAGCAAACGTCCGGGAACCGGGACTAGCGGGATTAACAATGAGCAGTTCTTC

V gene: TRBV6-6
J gene: TRBJ2-1
clone size: NA
D gene: NA
CDR3 protein: CASSSIATDRDEQFF
CDR3 DNA: TGTGCCAGCAGTTCTATTGCGACCGACCGCGATGAGCAGTTCTTC

V gene: TRBV7-9
J gene: TRBJ2-3
clone size: NA
D gene: TRBD2
CDR3 protein: CASSYTSGSTDTQYF
CDR3 DNA: TGTGCCAGCAGCTATACTAGCGGTAGCACAGATACGCAGTATTTT

V gene: TRBV5-1
J gene: TRBJ2-2
clone size: NA
D gene: NA
CDR3 protein: CASSLGTNTGELFF
CDR3 DNA: TGCGCCAGCAGCTTGGGAACGAACACCGGGGAGCTGTTTTTT

V gene: TRBV2
J gene: TRBJ1-1
clone size: NA
D gene: NA
CDR3 protein: CASRDGNTEAFF
CDR3 DNA: TGTGCCAGCAGGGACGGAAACACTGAAGCTTTCTTT

V gene: TRBV14
J gene: TRBJ1-2
clone size: NA
D gene: NA
CDR3 protein: CASSQGSAYGYTF
CDR3 DNA: TGTGCCAGCAGCCAAGGTTCCGCGTATGGCTACACCTTC

V gene: TRBV6-5
J gene: TRBJ1-5
clone size: few
D gene: NA
CDR3 protein: CASSYSTLVDQPQHF
CDR3 DNA: TGTGCCAGCAGTTACTCGACCCTGGTGGATCAGCCCCAGCATTTT

V gene: TRBV4-3
J gene: TRBJ2-3
clone size: NA
D gene: NA
CDR3 protein: CASSQEGTDTQYF
CDR3 DNA: TGCGCCAGCAGCCAAGAGGGCACAGATACGCAGTATTTT

V gene: TRBV24-1
J gene: TRBJ2-7
clone size: once
D gene: TRBD1
CDR3 protein: CATSDPDRVGEQYF
CDR3 DNA: TGTGCCACCAGTGATCCGGACAGGGTAGGCGAGCAGTACTTC

V gene: TRBV3-1/TRBV3-2
J gene: TRBJ1-5
clone size: NA
D gene: TRBD1
CDR3 protein: CASSRGQGNQPQHF
CDR3 DNA: TGTGCCAGCAGCCGAGGACAGGGGAATCAGCCCCAGCATTTT

V gene: TRBV12-3/TRBV12-4
J gene: TRBJ1-3
clone size: NA
D gene: NA
CDR3 protein: CASTGRVGNTIYF
CDR3 DNA: TGTGCCAGCACAGGGAGGGTCGGTAACACCATATATTTT

V gene: TRBV30
J gene: TRBJ1-5
clone size: NA
D gene: TRBD1
CDR3 protein: CAWRDRGGDQPQHF
CDR3 DNA: TGTGCCTGGAGGGACAGGGGTGGGGATCAGCCCCAGCATTTT

V gene: TRBV4-1
J gene: TRBJ2-2
clone size: NA
D gene: TRBD2
CDR3 protein: CASSRLAGNTGELFF
CDR3 DNA: TGCGCCAGCAGCCGTCTAGCGGGCAACACCGGGGAGCTGTTTTTT

V gene: TRBV5-6
J gene: TRBJ2-1
clone size: NA
D gene: NA
CDR3 protein: CASSPRVVNEQFF
CDR3 DNA: TGTGCCAGCAGCCCCAGGGTAGTGAATGAGCAGTTCTTC

V gene: TRBV11-2
J gene: TRBJ1-5
clone size: NA
D gene: NA
CDR3 protein: CASSLEGQPQHF
CDR3 DNA: TGTGCCAGCAGCTTAGAGGGTCAGCCCCAGCATTTT

V gene: TRBV6-5
J gene: TRBJ2-5
clone size: NA
D gene: TRBD2
CDR3 protein: CASTLTSWVQETQYF
CDR3 DNA: TGTGCCAGCACTTTGACTAGCTGGGTGCAAGAGACCCAGTACTTC

V gene: TRBV15
J gene: TRBJ1-1
clone size: NA
D gene: TRBD1
CDR3 protein: CATSSPDRGQDTEAFF
CDR3 DNA: TGTGCCACCAGCAGCCCGGACAGGGGGCAGGACACTGAAGCTTTCTTT

V gene: TRBV4-2
J gene: TRBJ2-5
clone size: NA
D gene: TRBD2
CDR3 protein: CASSQGRTSGGLGLQETQYF
CDR3 DNA: TGTGCCAGCAGCCAAGGTAGGACTAGCGGGGGCCTGGGGTTACAAGAGACCCAGTACTTC

V gene: TRBV7-2
J gene: TRBJ2-7
clone size: NA
D gene: NA
CDR3 protein: CASSDSGAGVEQYF
CDR3 DNA: TGTGCCAGCAGCGACTCCGGGGCCGGGGTCGAGCAGTACTTC

V gene: TRBV23-1
J gene: TRBJ1-1
clone size: NA
D gene: NA
CDR3 protein: CASSHPGESRTEAFF
CDR3 DNA: TGCGCCAGCAGTCATCCCGGGGAGTCTCGAACTGAAGCTTTCTTT

V gene: TRBV24-1
J gene: TRBJ1-2
clone size: NA
D gene: NA
CDR3 protein: CATSPGSLSYGYTF
CDR3 DNA: TGTGCCACCAGCCCAGGCTCGCTCAGCTATGGCTACACCTTC

V gene: TRBV4-1
J gene: TRBJ1-5
clone size: NA
D gene: NA
CDR3 protein: CASSQEDSGNQPQHF
CDR3 DNA: TGCGCCAGCAGCCAGGAGGACAGTGGCAATCAGCCCCAGCATTTT

V gene: TRBV20-1
J gene: TRBJ1-5
clone size: once
D gene: NA
CDR3 protein: CSASPRSGNQPQHF
CDR3 DNA: TGCAGTGCTAGTCCCAGGTCGGGCAATCAGCCCCAGCATTTT

V gene: TRBV3-1/TRBV3-2
J gene: TRBJ1-3
clone size: NA
D gene: NA
CDR3 protein: CASSRGREYLGSAIYF
CDR3 DNA: TGTGCCAGCAGCCGTGGACGGGAGTATTTAGGGTCGGCCATATATTTT